These 18 T cell receptor beta chains came from one sample sequenced in a study of T cell repertoires in cytomegalovirus infection (dated by TCRdb to between 2018 and 2021). Sequenced using an Illumina HiSeq 1500. The public reads were reprocessed in TCRdb via fastp at Q25 and MiXCR, keeping in-frame beta chains. Rows merge per CDR3 protein into single entries with the most common DNA and genes. Counted in this sample were 480,000 or so distinct CDR3 sequences; around 11% of them appeared once. The biggest ten clones account for approximately 10% of the sample. Sample: PBMCs. These receptor sequences come from a human donor in good health (CMV status not recorded). Some clones in this sample may be carry-over from other donors' samples.

This clonotype was counted a few times. The CDR3 sequence is CASSARDSIQSYMNTEAFF. CDR3 nucleotides: TGTGCCAGCAGCGCCCGGGACTCGATCCAATCTTACATGAACACTGAAGCTTTCTTT. The chain combines TRBV9 with TRBJ1-1; weak D call: TRBD1 (5 bases). Germline-derived CDR1 and CDR2 are SGDLS and YYNGEE. Trimming shortened V by 3 bases and J by 0 bases, and 24 bases separated the two germline ends. This CDR3 contains 19 residues.

The rearrangement uses TRBV24-1 and TRBJ2-2; no definite D call. The CDR3 runs to 13 residues. Trimming removed 4 bases at V and 6 bases at J, with 8 bases between. Germline values: CDR1 KGHDR, CDR2 SFDVKD. CDR3: CATSDLGSGELFF. CDR3 nucleotide sequence: TGTGCCACCAGTGACTTAGGGTCCGGGGAGCTGTTTTTT.

This clonotype was observed a handful of times. The CDR3 spells CASILDSTGELFF. As DNA, the CDR3 is TGTGCCAGCATTCTGGACAGTACCGGGGAGCTGTTTTTT. The chain joins TRBV6-5 to TRBJ2-2, with a possible D match to TRBD1 (6 bases). Germline CDR1 and CDR2: MNHEY and SVGAGI. The CDR3 runs to 13 residues. Deletions cut 7 bases from V and 5 bases from J, with 11 bases between.

The CDR3 loop is CSASRRELTDTQYF. The CDR3 nucleotides read TGCAGTGCTAGTCGACGGGAGTTGACAGATACGCAGTATTTT. The rearrangement links TRBV20-1 to TRBJ2-3; weak D call: TRBD2 (6 bases). The CDR3 has 14 residues. CDR1 and CDR2 from the germline V gene are DFQATT and SNEGSKA (reference sequence). The germline V and J ends were trimmed by 3 bases and 3 bases, with 13 bases remaining between them.

This clonotype was seen at least ten times. The genes are TRBV7-9 and TRBJ2-1; 9 nucleotides agree with TRBD1. Looked up from germline, CDR1 is SEHNR and CDR2 is FQNEAQ (reference sequence). The trim removed 4 bases at V and 12 bases at J, leaving 7 bases unmatched. The CDR3 has 13 amino acids. Written as DNA, the CDR3 is TGTGCCAGCAGCTGGGGGGACAGGGTGCGGCAGTTCTTC. It encodes CASSWGDRVRQFF.

This clonotype was recorded many times. The rearrangement links TRBV5-1 to TRBJ1-1; 9 nucleotides align to TRBD1. The CDR3 sequence is 15 residues long. Germline CDR1 is SGHRS and CDR2 is YFSETQ. J gave up 5 bases and V 2 bases, and 7 bases lay outside the gene matches. The CDR3 region is CASSFRQGGRTEAFF. The CDR3, as DNA: TGCGCCAGCAGCTTTCGACAGGGGGGTAGGACTGAAGCTTTCTTT.

This clonotype was seen many times. This chain joins TRBV7-8 and TRBJ1-1; D remains ambiguous. This CDR3 spans 14 amino acids. V was cut by 5 bases and J by 8 bases, with 18 bases left in between. CDR1 SGHVS and CDR2 FQNEAQ come from the germline V gene. The CDR3 DNA reads TGTGCCAGCAGCCATTTTTATGGAACAGTCGAAGCTTTCTTT. This sequence encodes CASSHFYGTVEAFF.

J is TRBJ2-7 and V is TRBV5-4, with 9 positions matching TRBD2. Germline CDR1 and CDR2: SGHNT and YYREEE (reference sequence). With V trimmed by 5 bases and J by 1 base, 4 bases remained unmatched. This CDR3 region has 14 residues. The CDR3 loop reads CASSRLAESYEQYF. In DNA, the CDR3 is TGTGCCAGCAGTCGACTAGCGGAATCCTACGAGCAGTACTTC.

The V gene is TRBV27, the J gene TRBJ2-7; D gene unclear. CDR1 and CDR2 from the germline V gene are MNHEY and SMNVEV (reference sequence). Trimming took off 6 bases at V and 0 bases at J, with 6 bases between the two ends. The length of the CDR3 is 12 residues. The CDR3, as DNA: TGTGCCAGCAGACCCACCTCCTACGAGCAGTACTTC. Translating it yields CASRPTSYEQYF.

This clonotype occurred many times. The chain is built from TRBV11-3 and TRBJ1-5; D unclear. This CDR3 spans 12 amino acids. Trimming removed 4 bases at V and 7 bases at J, with 8 bases between. Germline CDR1 and CDR2: SGHNT and YENEEA. CDR3 in DNA: TGTGCCAGCAGCTCCCTCGGACAGCCCCAGCATTTT. The encoded protein is CASSSLGQPQHF.

This clonotype was picked up many times. The CDR3 protein is CAISEYKNTGELFF. The CDR3 DNA is TGTGCCATCAGTGAATACAAGAACACCGGGGAGCTGTTTTTT. The rearrangement uses TRBV10-3 and TRBJ2-2; no firm D call. Between the trimmed V and J ends, which lost 3 bases and 1 base, there was a span of 6 bases. Germline V gives CDR1 ENHRY, CDR2 SYGVKD. The CDR3 is made up of 14 amino acids.

This clonotype appeared many times. The chain joins TRBV28 to TRBJ1-4; unclear D gene. Germline V gives CDR1 MDHEN, CDR2 SYDVKM. Trimming took off 3 bases at V and 7 bases at J, with 6 bases between the two ends. The CDR3 sequence is 12 residues long. The CDR3 protein is CASSFRGEKLFF. For the CDR3, the DNA is TGTGCCAGCAGTTTTCGGGGTGAAAAACTGTTTTTT. The full variable domain, completed using reference TRBV28 and TRBJ1-4, is DVKVTQSSRYLVKRTGEKVFLECVQDMDHENMFWYRQDPGLGLRLIYFSYDVKMKEKGDIPEGYSVSREKKERFSLILESASTNQTSMYLCASSFRGEKLFFGSGTQLSVL.

The genes are TRBV5-4 and TRBJ2-3; tentative D call: TRBD2 (5 bases). Germline loops: CDR1 SGHNT, CDR2 YYREEE (reference sequence). The CDR3 totals 13 residues. V lost 0 bases to trimming and J lost 10 bases, with 12 bases between them. CDR3 sequence: CASSLALSEAQYF. DNA of the CDR3: TGTGCCAGCAGCTTGGCCCTCTCGGAGGCGCAGTATTTT. Based on the CDR3 plus reference TRBV5-4 and TRBJ2-3, the full variable domain is ETGVTQSPTHLIKTRGQQVTLRCSSQSGHNTVSWYQQALGQGPQFIFQYYREEENGRGNFPPRFSGLQFPNYSSELNVNALELDDSALYLCASSLALSEAQYFGPGTRLTVL.

This chain links TRBV2 with TRBJ2-3; TRBD2 matches 7 bases. In germline, CDR1 is SNHLY, CDR2 FYNNEI. V was pared by 7 bases and J by 4 bases, with 8 bases of the junction left unmatched. The length of the CDR3 is 14 residues. The chain's CDR3 is CASKATSTSDTQYF. The DNA of the CDR3 is TGTGCCAGCAAAGCGACTAGCACCTCAGATACGCAGTATTTT.

This clonotype has a count of ten or more. The V and J genes are TRBV7-8 and TRBJ1-2; D not resolved. V was pared by 3 bases and J by 0 bases, with 8 bases between. This CDR3 spans 14 amino acids. CDR1 and CDR2 from the germline V gene are SGHVS and FQNEAQ. The CDR3 loop reads CASSFQETNYGYTF. As DNA, the CDR3 is TGTGCCAGCAGCTTCCAGGAAACTAACTATGGCTACACCTTC.

This clonotype appeared many times. The gene calls are TRBV7-9 and TRBJ1-2, with unresolved D. CDR3 length equals 15 residues. Trimming shortened V by 7 bases and J by 2 bases, and 17 bases separated the two germline ends. From germline, CDR1 is SEHNR and CDR2 FQNEAQ (reference sequence). CDR3 in DNA: TGTGCCAGCAACCCTGCCGGGGAGATCAACTATGGCTACACCTTC. Translation: CASNPAGEINYGYTF.

There are many counts of this clonotype. The chain joins TRBV2 to TRBJ2-1, with 8 bases matching TRBD2. J lost 6 bases, V lost 1 base, and 5 bases had no gene match. CDR3 size: 15 residues. Per the germline V gene, CDR1 is SNHLY and CDR2 is FYNNEI. The CDR3 spells CASSEGLAGLNEQFF. In DNA form, the CDR3 reads TGTGCCAGCAGTGAAGGGCTAGCGGGCCTCAATGAGCAGTTCTTC.

This clonotype was seen many times. V usage is TRBV19 and J usage is TRBJ1-5, with 8 nucleotides matching TRBD1. This CDR3 is 15 amino acids long. Losses at the gene ends were 1 base for V and 5 bases for J; bases not matched to a gene: 4. CDR1 is LNHDA and CDR2 is SQIVND in the germline V gene (reference sequence). The CDR3 bases are TGTGCCAGTAGTATAGGGCCACAGGGGGATCAGCCCCAGCATTTT. Translated, it gives CASSIGPQGDQPQHF.